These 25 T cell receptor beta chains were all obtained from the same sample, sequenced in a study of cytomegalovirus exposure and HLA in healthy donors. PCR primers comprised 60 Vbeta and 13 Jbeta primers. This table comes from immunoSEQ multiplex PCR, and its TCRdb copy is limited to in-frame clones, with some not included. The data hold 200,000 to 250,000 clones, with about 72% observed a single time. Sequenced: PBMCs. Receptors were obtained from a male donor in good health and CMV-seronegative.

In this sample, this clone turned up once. The CDR3 sequence is CASSITRGQGRGETQYF. CDR3 sequence (DNA): TGTGCCAGCAGCATCACGAGGGGACAGGGGAGAGGTGAGACCCAGTACTTC. The V gene is TRBV9, the J gene TRBJ2-5; 10 bases align to TRBD1. Germline assignment: CDR1 SGDLS and CDR2 YYNGEE. This CDR3 has 17 amino acids. V shed 4 bases and J 5 bases; nucleotides not matched to a gene: 14.

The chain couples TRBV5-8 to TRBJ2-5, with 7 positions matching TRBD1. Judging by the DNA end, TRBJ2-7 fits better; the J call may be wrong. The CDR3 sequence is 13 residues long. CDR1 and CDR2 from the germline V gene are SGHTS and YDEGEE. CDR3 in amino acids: CASNGQDPYEQYF. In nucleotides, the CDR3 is TGTGCCAGCAACGGACAGGACCCGTACGAGCAGTACTTC.

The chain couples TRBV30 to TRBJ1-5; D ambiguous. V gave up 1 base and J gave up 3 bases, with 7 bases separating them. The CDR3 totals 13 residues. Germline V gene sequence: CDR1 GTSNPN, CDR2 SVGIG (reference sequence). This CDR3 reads CAWSARANQPQHF. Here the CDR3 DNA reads TGTGCCTGGAGTGCAAGAGCCAATCAGCCCCAGCATTTT.

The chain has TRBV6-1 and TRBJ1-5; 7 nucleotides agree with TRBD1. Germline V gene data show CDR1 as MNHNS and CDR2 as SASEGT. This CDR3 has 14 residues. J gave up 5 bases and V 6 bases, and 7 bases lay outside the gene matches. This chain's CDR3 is CASRDTGADQPQHF. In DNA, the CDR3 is TGTGCCAGCAGGGACACAGGGGCGGATCAGCCCCAGCATTTT.

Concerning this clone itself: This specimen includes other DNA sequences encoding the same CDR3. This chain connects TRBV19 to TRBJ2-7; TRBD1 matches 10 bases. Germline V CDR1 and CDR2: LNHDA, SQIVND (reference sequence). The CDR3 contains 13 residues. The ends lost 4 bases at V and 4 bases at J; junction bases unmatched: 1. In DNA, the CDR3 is TGTGCCAGTAGTAGGGACAGGGGATACGAGCAGTACTTC. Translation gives CASSRDRGYEQYF.

The CDR3 reads CASSKAAGDGYTF. CDR3 DNA sequence: TGTGCCAGCAGCAAAGCGGCAGGGGATGGCTACACCTTC. The gene calls are TRBV21-1 and TRBJ1-2; the DNA was not used to check the table's D call, TRBD1. TRBV21-1 is designated a pseudogene. There are 13 residues in the CDR3.

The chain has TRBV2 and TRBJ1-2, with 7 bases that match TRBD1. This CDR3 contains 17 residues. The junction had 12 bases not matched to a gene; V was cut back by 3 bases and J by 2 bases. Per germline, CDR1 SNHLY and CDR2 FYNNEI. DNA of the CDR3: TGTGCCAGCAGTGATAGGGGGGAACAGGGGCCCAACTATGGCTACACCTTC. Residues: CASSDRGEQGPNYGYTF. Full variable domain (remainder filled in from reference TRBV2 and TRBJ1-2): EPEVTQTPSHQVTQMGQEVILRCVPISNHLYFYWYRQILGQKVEFLVSFYNNEISEKSEIFDDQFSVERPDGSNFTLKIRSTKLEDSAMYFCASSDRGEQGPNYGYTFGSGTRLTVV.

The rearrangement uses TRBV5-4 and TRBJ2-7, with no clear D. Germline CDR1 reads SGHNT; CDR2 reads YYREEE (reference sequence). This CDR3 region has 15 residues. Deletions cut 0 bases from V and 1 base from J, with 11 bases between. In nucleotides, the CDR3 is TGTGCCAGCAGCTTGGGAACAGTAGATTCCTACGAGCAGTACTTC. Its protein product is CASSLGTVDSYEQYF.

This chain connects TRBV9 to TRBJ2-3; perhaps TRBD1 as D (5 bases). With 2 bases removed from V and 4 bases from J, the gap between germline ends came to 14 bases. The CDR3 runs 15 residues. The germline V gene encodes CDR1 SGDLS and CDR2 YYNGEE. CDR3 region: CASSVLAGYSDTQYF. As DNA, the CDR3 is TGTGCCAGCAGCGTCCTTGCAGGGTACTCAGATACGCAGTATTTT.

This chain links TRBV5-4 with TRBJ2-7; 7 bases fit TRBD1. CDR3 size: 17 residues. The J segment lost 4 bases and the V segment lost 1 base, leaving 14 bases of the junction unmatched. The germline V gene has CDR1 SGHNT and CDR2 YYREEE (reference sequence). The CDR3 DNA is TGTGCCAGCAGCTTGCTAGACAGGGCCTCCTTGTTTTACGAGCAGTACTTC. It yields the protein CASSLLDRASLFYEQYF. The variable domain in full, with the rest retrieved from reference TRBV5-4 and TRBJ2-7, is ETGVTQSPTHLIKTRGQQVTLRCSSQSGHNTVSWYQQALGQGPQFIFQYYREEENGRGNFPPRFSGLQFPNYSSELNVNALELDDSALYLCASSLLDRASLFYEQYFGPGTRLTVT.

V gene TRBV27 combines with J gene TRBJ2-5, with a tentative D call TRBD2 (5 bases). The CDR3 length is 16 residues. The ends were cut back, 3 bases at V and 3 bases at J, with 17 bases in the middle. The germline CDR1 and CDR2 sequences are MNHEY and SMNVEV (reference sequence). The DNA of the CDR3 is TGTGCCAGCAGTTTCACACACCGGGGATTGAAAGAGACCCAGTACTTC. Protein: CASSFTHRGLKETQYF.

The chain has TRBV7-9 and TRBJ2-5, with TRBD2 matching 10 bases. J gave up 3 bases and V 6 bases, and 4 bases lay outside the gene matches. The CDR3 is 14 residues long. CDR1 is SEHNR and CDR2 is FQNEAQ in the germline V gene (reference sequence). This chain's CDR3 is CASSPSGSEETQYF. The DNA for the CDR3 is TGTGCCAGCAGTCCTAGCGGGAGTGAAGAGACCCAGTACTTC.

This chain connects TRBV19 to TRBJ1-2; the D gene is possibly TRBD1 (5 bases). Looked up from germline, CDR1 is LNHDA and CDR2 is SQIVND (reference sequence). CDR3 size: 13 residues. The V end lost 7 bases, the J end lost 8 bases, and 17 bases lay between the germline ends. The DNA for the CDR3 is TGTGCCAGTACCGCTGGGGGGATGGAAGGCTACACCTTC. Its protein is CASTAGGMEGYTF. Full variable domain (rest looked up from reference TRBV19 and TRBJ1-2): DGGITQSPKYLFRKEGQNVTLSCEQNLNHDAMYWYRQDPGQGLRLIYYSQIVNDFQKGDIAEGYSVSREKKESFPLTVTSAQKNPTAFYLCASTAGGMEGYTFGSGTRLTVV.

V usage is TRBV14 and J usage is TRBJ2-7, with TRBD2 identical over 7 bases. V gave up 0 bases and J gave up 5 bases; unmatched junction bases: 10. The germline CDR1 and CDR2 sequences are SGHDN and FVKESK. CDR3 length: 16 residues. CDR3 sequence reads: CASSQEFGAGVDEQYF. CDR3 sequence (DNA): TGTGCCAGCAGCCAAGAATTTGGGGCGGGAGTCGACGAGCAGTACTTC.

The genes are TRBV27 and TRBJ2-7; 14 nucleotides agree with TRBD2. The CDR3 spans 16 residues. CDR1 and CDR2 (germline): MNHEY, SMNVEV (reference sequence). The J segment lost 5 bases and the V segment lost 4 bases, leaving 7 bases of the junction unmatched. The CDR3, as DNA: TGTGCCAGCAGTTCAACGGGACTAGCGGGAGATCACGAGCAGTACTTC. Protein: CASSSTGLAGDHEQYF.

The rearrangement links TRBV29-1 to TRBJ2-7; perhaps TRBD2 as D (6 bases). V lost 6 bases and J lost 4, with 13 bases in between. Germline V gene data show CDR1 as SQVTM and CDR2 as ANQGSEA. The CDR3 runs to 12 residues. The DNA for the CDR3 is TGCAGCGTAAGTCCGGAGGGATACGAGCAGTACTTC. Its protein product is CSVSPEGYEQYF.

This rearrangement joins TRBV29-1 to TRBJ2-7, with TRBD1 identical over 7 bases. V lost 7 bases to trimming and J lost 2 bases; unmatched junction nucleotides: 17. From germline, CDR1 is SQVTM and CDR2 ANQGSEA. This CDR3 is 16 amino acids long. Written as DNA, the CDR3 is TGCAGCGCGGTGACCGTCGGGACAGACCGTCCCTACGAGCAGTACTTC. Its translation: CSAVTVGTDRPYEQYF.

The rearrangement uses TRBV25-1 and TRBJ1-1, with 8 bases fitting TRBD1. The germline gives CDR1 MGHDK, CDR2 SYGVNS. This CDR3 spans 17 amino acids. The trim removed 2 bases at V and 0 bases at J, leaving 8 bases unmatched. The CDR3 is CASSEPRTGIMNTEAFF. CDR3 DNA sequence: TGTGCCAGCAGTGAACCCCGGACAGGGATAATGAACACTGAAGCTTTCTTT.

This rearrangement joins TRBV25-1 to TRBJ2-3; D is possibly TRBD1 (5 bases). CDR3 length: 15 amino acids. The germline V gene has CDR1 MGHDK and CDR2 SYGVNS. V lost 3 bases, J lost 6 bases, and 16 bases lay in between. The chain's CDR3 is CASSDHGRATDTQYF. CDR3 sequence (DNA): TGTGCCAGCAGTGATCACGGCAGGGCGACGGATACGCAGTATTTT.

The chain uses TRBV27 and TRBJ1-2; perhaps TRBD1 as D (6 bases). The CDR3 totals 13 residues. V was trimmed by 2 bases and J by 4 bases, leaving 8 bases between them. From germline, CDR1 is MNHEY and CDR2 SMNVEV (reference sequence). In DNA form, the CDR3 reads TGTGCCAGCAGTTTAGAGACAGGCTATGGCTACACCTTC. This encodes CASSLETGYGYTF.

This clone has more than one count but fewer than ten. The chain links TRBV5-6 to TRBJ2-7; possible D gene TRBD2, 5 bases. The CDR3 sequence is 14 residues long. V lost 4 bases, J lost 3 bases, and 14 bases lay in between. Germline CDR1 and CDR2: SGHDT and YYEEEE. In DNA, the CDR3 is TGTGCCAGCAGCGCGGACTTGATTATCTACGAGCAGTACTTC. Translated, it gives CASSADLIIYEQYF. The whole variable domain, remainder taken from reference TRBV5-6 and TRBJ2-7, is DAGVTQSPTHLIKTRGQQVTLRCSPKSGHDTVSWYQQALGQGPQFIFQYYEEEERQRGNFPDRFSGHQFPNYSSELNVNALLLGDSALYLCASSADLIIYEQYFGPGTRLTVT.

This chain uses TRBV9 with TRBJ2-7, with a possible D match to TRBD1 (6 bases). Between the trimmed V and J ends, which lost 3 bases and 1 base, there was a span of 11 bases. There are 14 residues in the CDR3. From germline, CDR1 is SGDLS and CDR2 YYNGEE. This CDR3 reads CASSAGHDSYEQYF. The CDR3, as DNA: TGTGCCAGCAGCGCGGGACACGATTCCTACGAGCAGTACTTC.

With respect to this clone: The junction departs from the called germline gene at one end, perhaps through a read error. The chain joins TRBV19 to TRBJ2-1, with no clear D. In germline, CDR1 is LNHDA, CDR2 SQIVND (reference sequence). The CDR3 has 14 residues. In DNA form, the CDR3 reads TGTGCCAGTAGTATAGATCTAAGGTGGCTGGAGCCGTTCTTC. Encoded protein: CASSIDLRWLEPFF.

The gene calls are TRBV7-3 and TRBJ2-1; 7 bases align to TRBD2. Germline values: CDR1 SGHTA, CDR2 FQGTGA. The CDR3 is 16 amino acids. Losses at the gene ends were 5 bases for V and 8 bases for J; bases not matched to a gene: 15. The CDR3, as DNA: TGTGCCAGCAGCCTAGCCAGGACTAGGCCCTTTGATGAGCAGTTCTTC. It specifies CASSLARTRPFDEQFF.

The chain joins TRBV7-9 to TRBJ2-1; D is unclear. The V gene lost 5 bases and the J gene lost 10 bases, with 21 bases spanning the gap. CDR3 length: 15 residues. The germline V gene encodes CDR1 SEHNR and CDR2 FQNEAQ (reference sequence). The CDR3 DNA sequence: TGTGCCAGCAGCCCAAGCGTTGGCGCGGTCCGGGAGCAGTTCTTC. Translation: CASSPSVGAVREQFF.